Listed below are T cell receptor beta chains from one sample, sequenced in a study of patients and donors after allogeneic stem cell transplantation. Using its own MiXCR run on the RT-PCR reads, TCRdb lists one record per CDR3 protein. The sample yields tens of thousands of distinct CDR3 sequences, roughly 14% seen once. Material: blood, either unsorted or a sorted T cell fraction (not recorded which). The receptors originated from a human donor who was either an allogeneic HSCT recipient or a stem cell or donor lymphocyte infusion donor (not recorded which). It is not recorded whose cells these are; they may come from a transplant donor. Both conserved end residues are part of each CDR3. A D gene is named only where the DNA matches it firmly. Some rows mark clone size as missing; the rest say once, few, many or name a class of expanded clone.

V gene	J gene	clone size	D gene	CDR3 DNA	CDR3 protein
TRBV11-2	TRBJ1-6	many	.	TGTGCCAGCAGCTTAGATTACGGATCACCCCTCCACTTT	CASSLDYGSPLHF
TRBV15	TRBJ2-1	few	TRBD2	TGTGCCACCAGCAGAGATGGAGGGACTAGCGATGAGCAGTTCTTC	CATSRDGGTSDEQFF
TRBV11-2	TRBJ2-1	few	TRBD2	TGTGCCAGCAGCTTAGGTCTAGCGGGAGGGCCCCAGCAGTTCTTC	CASSLGLAGGPQQFF
TRBV7-8	TRBJ2-2	.	.	TGTGCCAGCAGCTTGTTTGCCGGGGAGCTGTTTTTT	CASSLFAGELFF
TRBV29-1	TRBJ1-2	many	.	TGCAGCGTCCGCGGACAGCTAAATGGCTACACCTTC	CSVRGQLNGYTF
TRBV3-1	TRBJ1-5	many	.	TGTGCCAGCAGCCTGGGGGGGCGAGGCAATCAGCCCCAGCATTTT	CASSLGGRGNQPQHF
TRBV7-8	TRBJ2-1	few	.	TGTGCCAGCAGCTTATCGTCGCGGAAGCAGTTCTTC	CASSLSSRKQFF
TRBV19	TRBJ1-2	few	TRBD1	TGTGCCAGTAGTACACAGGGGGCCGAACGATATGGCTACACCTTC	CASSTQGAERYGYTF
TRBV3-1	TRBJ1-1	few	.	TGTGCCAGCAGCCAAGTACAGGGTCCTGAAGCTTTCTTT	CASSQVQGPEAFF
TRBV12-3/TRBV12-4	TRBJ2-1	.	.	TGTGCCAGCAGTCACAACAGGGAGAGCTCCTACAATGAGCAGTTCTTC	CASSHNRESSYNEQFF
TRBV20-1	TRBJ1-2	many	.	TGCAGTGCTAGAGATAGGGGGAGCAACTATGGCTACACCTTC	CSARDRGSNYGYTF
TRBV27	TRBJ2-7	many	.	TGTGCCAGCAGTTTCGAGGGACCGTTTATAACAGCGCCCTACGAGCAGTACTTC	CASSFEGPFITAPYEQYF
TRBV28	TRBJ1-4	few	.	TGTGCCAGCAGTTTAATCGACCGGAGTGGGAAACTGTTTTTT	CASSLIDRSGKLFF
TRBV20-1	TRBJ1-1	many	.	TGCAGTGCTAGAGCTCCGGGGGGGAACACTGAAGCTTTCTTT	CSARAPGGNTEAFF
TRBV20-1	TRBJ2-1	few	.	TGCAGTGCGGGCAGTATCAGTGAGCAGTTCTTC	CSAGSISEQFF
TRBV10-1	TRBJ2-3	few	TRBD1	TGCGCCAGCAGTGAGTGGACAGGGGTGGCAGATACGCAGTATTTT	CASSEWTGVADTQYF
TRBV5-1	TRBJ2-3	.	.	TGCGCCAGCAGCCTACAGGGTCGAGATACGCAGTATTTT	CASSLQGRDTQYF
TRBV11-2	TRBJ2-1	few	.	TGTGCCAGCAGGCCCCGGGACTTGAACAATGAGCAGTTCTTC	CASRPRDLNNEQFF
TRBV27	TRBJ1-1	many	.	TGTGCCAGCCTCGGGCAGGGCCCTGAAGCTTTCTTT	CASLGQGPEAFF
TRBV6-5	TRBJ2-5	many	TRBD1	TGTGCCAGCAGCTCCCCGGGGACAGGGGGCTGGGAGACCCAGTACTTC	CASSSPGTGGWETQYF
TRBV7-9	TRBJ2-3	.	.	TGTGCCAGCCAAGTGGCAAGACGAGATACGCAGTATTTT	CASQVARRDTQYF
TRBV5-1	TRBJ1-2	few	TRBD1	TGCGCCAGCAGCTTCGGGACAGCATTTAACTATGGCTACACCTTC	CASSFGTAFNYGYTF
TRBV2	TRBJ1-1	many	.	TGTGCCAGCAAAATGGTGGGGACTGAAGCTTTCTTT	CASKMVGTEAFF
TRBV25-1	TRBJ1-4	many	TRBD1	TGTGCCAGCAAACCGTCCGGGACAGCGGAAAAACTGTTTTTT	CASKPSGTAEKLFF
TRBV3-1	TRBJ2-5	.	.	TGTGCCAGCAGCCCGCCATCCCCGGCTTCGGAAGAGACCCAGTACTTC	CASSPPSPASEETQYF
TRBV20-1	TRBJ2-1	few	TRBD2	TGCAGTGCTAGAGATGTCGCGGGAGGGGTCAATGAGCAGTTCTTC	CSARDVAGGVNEQFF
TRBV12-3/TRBV12-4	TRBJ1-2	.	.	TGTGCCAGCAGTAGAGGGAAAAACTATGGCTACACCTTC	CASSRGKNYGYTF
TRBV7-8	TRBJ2-3	.	.	TGTGCCAGCAGCACGTCCCCCGGGCCCGAGGCAGATACGCAGTATTTT	CASSTSPGPEADTQYF
TRBV19	TRBJ2-2	.	.	TGTGCCAGTAGTCAAACAGGAACAGGGACCGGGGAGCTGTTTTTT	CASSQTGTGTGELFF
TRBV4-2	TRBJ2-7	few	TRBD2	TGTGCCAGCAGCCGCGGACTAGCGGGCCTAGGGGAGTACGAGCAGTACTTC	CASSRGLAGLGEYEQYF
TRBV2	TRBJ1-5	.	.	TGTGCCAGCAGTGAAGTTGGATCCAGCAATCAGCCCCAGCATTTT	CASSEVGSSNQPQHF
TRBV20-1	TRBJ2-4	few	TRBD2	TGCAGTGCCACCCTGGGGGGGGGAAAAAACATTCAGTACTTC	CSATLGGGKNIQYF
TRBV25-1	TRBJ2-1	.	.	TGTGCCAGCAGCAGACAACAGGGAAACAAGAATAACAATGAGCAGTTCTTC	CASSRQQGNKNNNEQFF
TRBV10-3	TRBJ2-7	.	TRBD1	TGTGCCATCAGTGAGTCGCCAGGGGGCCGTGAGCAGTACTTC	CAISESPGGREQYF
TRBV24-1	TRBJ2-2	few	.	TGTGCCACCAGGGACTACACCGGGGAGCTGTTTTTT	CATRDYTGELFF
TRBV6-5	TRBJ2-7	few	.	TGTGCCAGCAGTTACTCGCTGGCCGGGAGCTTAAGCTCCTACGAGCAGTACTTC	CASSYSLAGSLSSYEQYF
TRBV24-1	TRBJ2-1	.	TRBD2	TGTGCCACCAGTGACCGCCGGGACTACTACAATGAGCAGTTCTTC	CATSDRRDYYNEQFF
TRBV3-1	TRBJ2-7	many	.	TGTGCCAGCAGCCAAGAAATAGTAAATTACGAGCAGTACTTC	CASSQEIVNYEQYF
TRBV5-1	TRBJ2-7	many	.	TGCGCCAGCAGCTTCGGCGCCTCCTACGAGCAGTACTTC	CASSFGASYEQYF
TRBV24-1	TRBJ2-1	.	.	TGTGCCACCAGTGAGGATTTCTCCAATGAGCAGTTCTTC	CATSEDFSNEQFF
TRBV7-7	TRBJ1-1	few	.	TGTGCTAGCAGCAAGGGGGTGAACACTGAAGCTTTCTTT	CASSKGVNTEAFF